One and the same sample provided the 18 T cell receptor beta chains below, sequenced in a study of cytomegalovirus exposure and HLA in healthy donors. A multiplex PCR was run with 60 Vbeta primers and 13 Jbeta primers. Clones were read by immunoSEQ multiplex PCR, and TCRdb kept only the in-frame ones, dropping some. This sample has 95,000 to 150,000 clones, with nearly 65% found just once. Sequences were obtained from PBMCs. These receptor sequences come from a man aged 40-55 years in good health and CMV-seropositive.

This clone was detected a few times. The J gene is TRBJ2-1, the V gene TRBV29-1; D not resolved. Germline CDR1 and CDR2: SQVTM and ANQGSEA. The CDR3 is 11 amino acids. Trimming took off 4 bases at V and 7 bases at J, with 8 bases between the two ends. Written as DNA, the CDR3 is TGCAGCGTTGTAAGAGGAAATGAGCAGTTCTTC. It translates to CSVVRGNEQFF.

The rearrangement links TRBV30 to TRBJ2-3; TRBD2 matches at 9 bases. The CDR3 extends over 14 amino acids. J gave up 4 bases and V 3 bases, and 5 bases lay outside the gene matches. The germline V gene has CDR1 GTSNPN and CDR2 SVGIG (reference sequence). In DNA form, the CDR3 reads TGTGCCTGGAGCCCTAGCGGGAAGGCAGATACGCAGTATTTT. Translation gives CAWSPSGKADTQYF. The full variable domain, completed using reference TRBV30 and TRBJ2-3, is SQTIHQWPATLVQPVGSPLSLECTVEGTSNPNLYWYRQAAGRGLQLLFYSVGIGQISSEVPQNLSASRPQDRQFILSSKKLLLSDSGFYLCAWSPSGKADTQYFGPGTRLTVL.

The chain couples TRBV5-8 to TRBJ1-1; TRBD1 is a possible D gene (5 bases). The CDR3 consists of 15 residues. Germline loops: CDR1 SGHTS, CDR2 YDEGEE. Trimming pared 4 bases from V and 2 bases from J, leaving 15 bases between. DNA for the CDR3: TGTGCCAGCAGCAAAGGACACCGACGAAACACTGAAGCTTTCTTT. Translating it yields CASSKGHRRNTEAFF.

This rearrangement joins TRBV19 to TRBJ2-7; 9 nucleotides agree with TRBD1. V was pared by 5 bases and J by 2 bases, with 4 bases of the junction left unmatched. Per the germline V gene, CDR1 is LNHDA and CDR2 is SQIVND (reference sequence). The CDR3 has 14 amino acids. The CDR3 nucleotides are TGTGCCAGTAGTCTTGGACAGGGGCCCTACGAGCAGTACTTC. Translating gives CASSLGQGPYEQYF.

This clone was counted many times. The chain employs TRBV10-3 and TRBJ1-5, with 8 bases aligning to TRBD1. There are 17 residues in the CDR3. The trim removed 0 bases at V and 4 bases at J, leaving 8 bases unmatched. Germline V gene data show CDR1 as ENHRY and CDR2 as SYGVKD. The CDR3 DNA is TGTGCCATCAGTGAGTCCACCGGGACAGGTCTAAATCAGCCCCAGCATTTT. This gives the protein CAISESTGTGLNQPQHF.

The rearrangement joins TRBV6-5 to TRBJ2-7, with 10 bases matching TRBD1. This CDR3 spans 15 amino acids. Germline values: CDR1 MNHEY, CDR2 SVGAGI. J lost 7 bases, V lost 0 bases, and 6 bases had no gene match. The CDR3 DNA reads as TGTGCCAGCAGTTACTCGGGGACAGGGGTCCGGGAGCAGTACTTC. This sequence encodes CASSYSGTGVREQYF.

This chain joins TRBV4-2 and TRBJ2-7, with D unclear. CDR1 and CDR2 from the germline V gene are LGHNA and YNFKEQ. Trimming took off 5 bases at V and 6 bases at J, with 14 bases between the two ends. This CDR3 is 13 amino acids long. CDR3 amino acids: CASSSRGSGEQYF. CDR3 DNA: TGTGCCAGCAGCTCGAGAGGATCGGGCGAGCAGTACTTC.

The chain carries TRBV10-3 and TRBJ2-2; the match to TRBD1 covers 7 bases. This CDR3 contains 16 residues. V dropped 4 bases and J dropped 4; count of bases not matched to a gene: 9. Germline CDR1 reads ENHRY; CDR2 reads SYGVKD. CDR3 sequence reads: CAISGQVGTATGELFF. As DNA, the CDR3 is TGTGCCATCAGTGGGCAGGTGGGGACAGCCACCGGGGAGCTGTTTTTT.

The sample holds one count of this clone. V usage is TRBV5-1 and J usage is TRBJ2-2, with D possibly matching TRBD1 (5 bases). V was pared by 7 bases and J by 5 bases, with 18 bases between. CDR1 is SGHRS and CDR2 is YFSETQ in the germline V gene. There are 15 residues in the CDR3. CDR3 amino acids: CASGMQTALTGELFF. The CDR3 DNA sequence: TGCGCCAGCGGAATGCAGACAGCCCTGACCGGGGAGCTGTTTTTT.

This chain uses TRBV15 with TRBJ1-6; 9 nucleotides agree with TRBD1. Germline V gene data show CDR1 as LNHNV and CDR2 as YYDKDF (reference sequence). V shed 3 bases and J 7 bases; nucleotides not matched to a gene: 4. The CDR3 has 15 residues. CDR3 region: CATSRSGQGNSPLHF. CDR3 DNA sequence: TGTGCCACCAGCAGGTCTGGACAGGGGAATTCACCCCTCCACTTT.

The chain uses TRBV6-1 and TRBJ2-7, with 13 bases lining up with TRBD2. Trimming at V came to 0 bases and at J to 3 bases, leaving 8 bases not matched to a gene. The CDR3 contains 18 residues. Germline CDR1 reads MNHNS; CDR2 reads SASEGT. The CDR3 here is CASSEAAGLAGAHYEQYF. As DNA, the CDR3 is TGTGCCAGCAGTGAAGCAGCAGGACTAGCGGGGGCTCACTACGAGCAGTACTTC.

The chain joins TRBV30 to TRBJ1-5; 8 nucleotides match TRBD1. Germline CDR1 GTSNPN, CDR2 SVGIG (reference sequence). This CDR3 spans 13 amino acids. V gave up 4 bases and J gave up 7 bases; unmatched junction bases: 6. The CDR3 nucleotides read TGTGCCTGGACACAGGGGGTGAGGCAGCCCCAGCATTTT. The encoded protein is CAWTQGVRQPQHF. The variable domain in full, with the rest retrieved from reference TRBV30 and TRBJ1-5, is SQTIHQWPATLVQPVGSPLSLECTVEGTSNPNLYWYRQAAGRGLQLLFYSVGIGQISSEVPQNLSASRPQDRQFILSSKKLLLSDSGFYLCAWTQGVRQPQHFGDGTRLSIL.

V and J are TRBV2 and TRBJ1-5; 7 bases match TRBD1. This CDR3 has 15 amino acids. V shed 6 bases and J 6 bases; nucleotides not matched to a gene: 11. CDR1 is SNHLY, CDR2 FYNNEI, per germline. CDR3 in amino acids: CASSARGDRVQPQHF. DNA for the CDR3: TGTGCCAGCAGCGCCAGAGGAGACAGGGTTCAGCCCCAGCATTTT. Complete variable domain (other parts from reference TRBV2 and TRBJ1-5): EPEVTQTPSHQVTQMGQEVILRCVPISNHLYFYWYRQILGQKVEFLVSFYNNEISEKSEIFDDQFSVERPDGSNFTLKIRSTKLEDSAMYFCASSARGDRVQPQHFGDGTRLSIL.

The gene calls are TRBV7-9 and TRBJ2-2; a weak D match, TRBD2 (7 bases). The germline V gene has CDR1 SEHNR and CDR2 FQNEAQ (reference sequence). Trimming shortened V by 5 bases and J by 2 bases, and 12 bases separated the two germline ends. CDR3 size: 15 residues. CDR3 amino acids: CASSPRGGNTGELFF. The CDR3 coding sequence is TGTGCCAGCAGCCCGAGGGGGGGTAACACCGGGGAGCTGTTTTTT.

The rearrangement uses TRBV4-2 and TRBJ1-1; no clear D gene. With 1 base removed from V and 1 base from J, the gap between germline ends came to 10 bases. The V gene's germline CDR1 is LGHNA and CDR2 YNFKEQ. The CDR3 spans 15 residues. CDR3 sequence: CASSQVAGTNTEAFF. The CDR3 DNA follows: TGTGCCAGCAGCCAAGTCGCAGGAACGAACACTGAAGCTTTCTTT.

The chain carries TRBV19 and TRBJ1-2, with a weak D call TRBD1 (5 bases). The V gene lost 3 bases and the J gene lost 8 bases, with 13 bases spanning the gap. The CDR3 consists of 13 residues. Germline V lookup: CDR1 LNHDA, CDR2 SQIVND (reference sequence). The CDR3 region is CASSITGRAGYTF. Here the CDR3 DNA reads TGTGCCAGTAGTATTACAGGAAGGGCGGGCTACACCTTC.

With regard to this clone: At the DNA level, this CDR3 is encoded by other sequences in the same sample as well. The chain combines TRBV20-1 with TRBJ2-7; perhaps TRBD2 as D (6 bases). The CDR3 totals 11 residues. The germline V gene has CDR1 DFQATT and CDR2 SNEGSKA (reference sequence). Trimming removed 2 bases at V and 4 bases at J, with 6 bases between. The CDR3 loop is CSARRGYEQYF. The CDR3 DNA is TGCAGTGCTAGACGGGGGTACGAGCAGTACTTC.

The chain links TRBV18 to TRBJ2-1; a possible D gene is TRBD1 (6 bases). The V end lost 5 bases, the J end lost 4 bases, and 12 bases lay between the germline ends. CDR1 KGHSH and CDR2 LQKENI come from the germline V gene. This CDR3 spans 14 amino acids. For the CDR3, the DNA is TGTGCCAGCTCAGCCGATGGACAGTACAATGAGCAGTTCTTC. This translates into CASSADGQYNEQFF.